What follows are 15 T cell receptor beta chains derived from one specimen sequenced in a study of blood T cell repertoires in COVID-19. Produced via immunoSEQ multiplex PCR; TCRdb's table is partial and in-frame only. The profile shows about 84,000 clones, about three quarters of them singletons. The material sequenced was peripheral blood. The receptors come from a man in his fifties or sixties with active or convalescent COVID-19.

This clone was found a few times. The rearrangement joins TRBV2 to TRBJ1-3, with 10 bases matching TRBD1. The CDR3 covers 20 residues. Looked up from germline, CDR1 is SNHLY and CDR2 is FYNNEI. V lost 5 bases and J lost 2; bases outside the gene matches: 18. This CDR3 reads CASSRFTTGGAQGAGNTIYF. For the CDR3, the DNA is TGTGCCAGCAGTAGGTTCACGACAGGGGGCGCACAGGGAGCTGGAAACACCATATATTTT. The variable domain in full, completed from reference TRBV2 and TRBJ1-3, reads EPEVTQTPSHQVTQMGQEVILRCVPISNHLYFYWYRQILGQKVEFLVSFYNNEISEKSEIFDDQFSVERPDGSNFTLKIRSTKLEDSAMYFCASSRFTTGGAQGAGNTIYFGEGSWLTVV.

The chain has TRBV3-1 (or the pseudogene TRBV3-2) and TRBJ1-5; no clear D gene. The germline gives CDR1 LGHDT, CDR2 YNNKEL (reference sequence). With 1 base removed from V and 6 bases from J, the gap between germline ends came to 13 bases. CDR3 length equals 15 residues. CDR3 bases: TGTGCCAGCAGCCAAGTTTACCGCGAAACTCAGCCCCAGCATTTT. Its protein product is CASSQVYRETQPQHF.

The genes are TRBV27 and TRBJ1-4; 8 positions match TRBD1. This CDR3 comprises 15 residues. Trimming took 5 bases from V and 4 from J; bases not matched to a gene: 6. Per the germline V gene, CDR1 is MNHEY and CDR2 is SMNVEV (reference sequence). In DNA form, the CDR3 reads TGTGCCAGCAGTCAAGGGACAGGTCGTAATGAAAAACTGTTTTTT. Its translation is CASSQGTGRNEKLFF.

The V call is TRBV29-1, the J call TRBJ1-2, with D perhaps TRBD1 (6 bases). CDR3 length: 15 amino acids. The germline CDR1 and CDR2 sequences are SQVTM and ANQGSEA. Trimming removed 8 bases at V and 0 bases at J, with 19 bases between. In nucleotides, the CDR3 is TGCAGCCTTCAGGGGTTTGAAGGAGCTAACTATGGCTACACCTTC. As protein: CSLQGFEGANYGYTF.

The sample holds many counts of this clone. The chain couples TRBV4-3 to TRBJ2-1; 8 nucleotides agree with TRBD1. V dropped 3 bases and J dropped 12; count of bases not matched to a gene: 16. CDR3 length: 16 amino acids. The germline gives CDR1 LGHNA, CDR2 YSLEER. The CDR3 bases are TGCGCCAGCAGCCAGGATCCGGGACAGGCAGTTCGGGGGCAGTTCTTC. Translating it yields CASSQDPGQAVRGQFF.

This rearrangement joins TRBV5-5 to TRBJ2-1; 11 bases agree with TRBD2. This CDR3 has 16 residues. Germline CDR1 reads SGHKS; CDR2 reads YYEKEE (reference sequence). After removal of 4 bases from V and 4 bases from J, the junction contained 7 bases not matched to a gene. The CDR3 spells CASSPIAGGLYNEQFF. The DNA for the CDR3 is TGTGCCAGCAGCCCTATAGCGGGGGGGCTTTACAATGAGCAGTTCTTC.

This chain uses TRBV6-5 with TRBJ2-2; no reliable D call. This CDR3 comprises 12 residues. Trimming removed 5 bases at V and 4 bases at J, with 5 bases between. The V gene's germline CDR1 is MNHEY and CDR2 SVGAGI. CDR3 in DNA: TGTGCCAGCAGTAGGAGCACCGGGGAGCTGTTTTTT. This encodes CASSRSTGELFF.

This clone was detected ten times or more. V is TRBV4-1 and J is TRBJ1-2, with D unresolved. The CDR3 has 14 amino acids. CDR1 is MGHRA, CDR2 YSYEKL, per germline. Trimming took 1 base from V and 0 from J, leaving 6 bases between them. For the CDR3, the DNA is TGCGCCAGCAGCCAAGTAACAGCTAACTATGGCTACACCTTC. Translated, it gives CASSQVTANYGYTF.

The J gene is TRBJ2-5, the V gene TRBV21-1; TRBD1 was called by the table and not checked on the DNA. TRBV21-1 is flagged as a pseudogene. The CDR3 sequence is 10 residues long. The CDR3 here is CASSKHPQYF. CDR3 nucleotide sequence: TGTGCCAGCAGCAAACATCCCCAGTACTTC.

The CDR3 protein is CASSKGRESNQPQHF. The CDR3 nucleotides are TGTGCCAGTAGTAAGGGCAGGGAAAGCAATCAGCCCCAGCATTTT. The chain is built from TRBV19 and TRBJ1-5, with a tentative D call TRBD1 (5 bases). Germline CDR1 is LNHDA and CDR2 is SQIVND (reference sequence). Trimming took off 4 bases at V and 1 base at J, with 11 bases between the two ends. There are 15 residues in the CDR3.

This clone was seen a few times. The chain is built from TRBV5-1 and TRBJ2-5; weak D call: TRBD1 (5 bases). V gave up 4 bases and J gave up 5 bases, with 15 bases separating them. The CDR3 is 14 amino acids. Germline loops: CDR1 SGHRS, CDR2 YFSETQ. The CDR3 region is CASSGQGSGETQYF. The CDR3 nucleotides read TGCGCCAGCAGCGGTCAGGGTTCTGGGGAGACCCAGTACTTC.

The chain has TRBV9 and TRBJ2-3, with 8 positions matching TRBD1. The germline CDR1 and CDR2 sequences are SGDLS and YYNGEE. J lost 6 bases, V lost 2 bases, and 14 bases had no gene match. The CDR3 runs 17 residues. CDR3 amino acids: CASSVGMGRGQGDTQYF. The CDR3 DNA reads TGTGCCAGCAGCGTGGGTATGGGCAGGGGGCAAGGGGATACGCAGTATTTT.

The chain employs TRBV5-1 and TRBJ1-3, with D possibly TRBD1 on 5 matching bases. Between the trimmed V and J ends, which lost 5 bases and 0 bases, there was a span of 9 bases. From germline, CDR1 is SGHRS and CDR2 YFSETQ. The CDR3 spans 14 residues. CDR3 amino acids: CASRPGFSGNTIYF. The CDR3 DNA is TGCGCCAGCAGACCAGGGTTCTCTGGAAACACCATATATTTT. Based on the CDR3 plus reference TRBV5-1 and TRBJ1-3, the full variable domain is KAGVTQTPRYLIKTRGQQVTLSCSPISGHRSVSWYQQTPGQGLQFLFEYFSETQRNKGNFPGRFSGRQFSNSRSEMNVSTLELGDSALYLCASRPGFSGNTIYFGEGSWLTVV.

The rearrangement joins TRBV5-1 to TRBJ1-4, with D unclear. Trimming pared 4 bases from V and 4 bases from J, leaving 11 bases between. CDR1 is SGHRS and CDR2 is YFSETQ in the germline V gene. CDR3 length: 14 amino acids. CDR3 region: CASSRDSGNEKLFF. The CDR3 DNA sequence: TGCGCCAGCAGCCGAGACTCGGGTAATGAAAAACTGTTTTTT.

The chain combines TRBV7-8 with TRBJ2-4, with TRBD2 matching 7 bases. There are 13 residues in the CDR3. The trim removed 5 bases at V and 11 bases at J, leaving 9 bases unmatched. Per the germline V gene, CDR1 is SGHVS and CDR2 is FQNEAQ. CDR3 sequence reads: CASSRTGGGFQYF. CDR3 sequence (DNA): TGTGCCAGCAGCCGTACGGGGGGTGGATTTCAGTACTTC.